One and the same sample provided the 15 T cell receptor beta chains below, sequenced in a study of graft-versus-host responses after intestinal transplantation. Data came from immunoSEQ multiplex PCR; TCRdb stores just in-frame clones and leaves some out. Of 50,000 to 75,000 clones in the sample, around nine tenths were seen once. These receptors have no identified antigens. This sample comprised unstimulated CD8+ T cells sorted from spleen or lymph node cells, obtained before transplant. The receptors shown here come from a human donor who was the organ donor for an intestinal transplant.

The chain employs TRBV28 and TRBJ1-5, with TRBD1 identical over 10 bases. The CDR3 has 16 amino acids. CDR1 is MDHEN, CDR2 SYDVKM, per germline. V gave up 5 bases and J gave up 4 bases; unmatched junction bases: 8. CDR3 DNA sequence: TGTGCCAGCAGTCTGACAGGGGGCCGGTGGAATCAGCCCCAGCATTTT. Translating it yields CASSLTGGRWNQPQHF. The full variable domain, its missing parts supplied by reference TRBV28 and TRBJ1-5, is DVKVTQSSRYLVKRTGEKVFLECVQDMDHENMFWYRQDPGLGLRLIYFSYDVKMKEKGDIPEGYSVSREKKERFSLILESASTNQTSMYLCASSLTGGRWNQPQHFGDGTRLSIL.

The chain combines TRBV18 with TRBJ2-7, with 8 bases matching TRBD2. Looked up from germline, CDR1 is KGHSH and CDR2 is LQKENI. The CDR3 length is 13 residues. With V trimmed by 8 bases and J by 3 bases, 6 bases remained unmatched. The DNA for the CDR3 is TGTGCCAGCACCGGACTAGCCGGCTACGAGCAGTACTTC. The encoded protein is CASTGLAGYEQYF.

Only a few counts were recorded for this clone. This chain joins TRBV6-1 and TRBJ2-7; the D is unclear. V shed 2 bases and J shed 0 bases, with 5 bases lying between them. Germline-derived CDR1 and CDR2 are MNHNS and SASEGT. There are 13 residues in the CDR3. CDR3 region: CASSERSSYEQYF. The CDR3, as DNA: TGTGCCAGCAGTGAACGCAGCTCCTACGAGCAGTACTTC.

The V call is TRBV5-1, the J call TRBJ2-7; 10 nucleotides line up with TRBD2. Germline V CDR1 and CDR2: SGHRS, YFSETQ. J gave up 5 bases and V 3 bases, and 14 bases lay outside the gene matches. The CDR3 is 17 residues long. The CDR3: CASSWTSSGSTYHEQYF. CDR3 coding DNA: TGCGCCAGCAGCTGGACGTCTAGCGGGAGTACATACCACGAGCAGTACTTC.

The rearrangement links TRBV7-6 to TRBJ2-3; D possibly corresponds to TRBD1 (5 bases). The germline gives CDR1 SGHVS, CDR2 FNYEAQ. With 5 bases removed from V and 1 base from J, the gap between germline ends came to 10 bases. The CDR3 is 14 residues long. The CDR3: CASSPGWGTDTQYF. The CDR3 coding sequence is TGTGCCAGCAGCCCAGGGTGGGGCACAGATACGCAGTATTTT.

The chain carries TRBV7-6 and TRBJ2-7; the D gene is possibly TRBD2 (5 bases). V was pared by 6 bases and J by 6 bases, with 12 bases between. The CDR3 totals 12 residues. Germline V gene sequence: CDR1 SGHVS, CDR2 FNYEAQ. The CDR3 DNA sequence: TGTGCCAGCAGTAACGGACTCCTCGAGCAGTACTTC. Protein sequence: CASSNGLLEQYF. The variable domain in full, completed from reference TRBV7-6 and TRBJ2-7, reads GAGVSQSPRYKVTKRGQDVALRCDPISGHVSLYWYRQALGQGPEFLTYFNYEAQQDKSGLPNDRFSAERPEGSISTLTIQRTEQRDSAMYRCASSNGLLEQYFGPGTRLTVT.

The V and J genes are TRBV7-2 and TRBJ2-2; 8 bases are shared with TRBD1. Germline V gene data show CDR1 as SGHTA and CDR2 as FQGNSA. CDR3 length: 18 amino acids. Trimming took 4 bases from V and 1 from J; bases not matched to a gene: 11. The CDR3 region has the DNA TGTGCCAGCAGCTCCCCCTCCACAGGGGGAAGGAACACCGGGGAGCTGTTTTTT. It encodes CASSSPSTGGRNTGELFF.

The chain carries TRBV28 and TRBJ1-5; unclear D gene. The CDR3 is 15 amino acids. V was shortened by 6 bases and J by 1 base, with 13 bases between the two germline ends. Germline V lookup: CDR1 MDHEN, CDR2 SYDVKM. The CDR3 reads CASSSERASNQPQHF. In DNA, the CDR3 is TGTGCCAGCAGCTCCGAGAGAGCCAGCAATCAGCCCCAGCATTTT.

CDR3 loop: CASSSRDSSGNTIYF. The CDR3 region has the DNA TGTGCCAGCAGCTCCCGGGACTCCTCTGGAAACACCATATATTTT. The V and J genes are TRBV7-6 and TRBJ1-3; maybe TRBD1 (5 bases). This CDR3 is built from 15 residues. Trimming left V 4 bases short and J 0 bases short, with 10 bases between. Germline assignment: CDR1 SGHVS and CDR2 FNYEAQ.

The chain is built from TRBV5-1 and TRBJ1-6, with D unresolved. The CDR3 is 16 amino acids. Germline assignment: CDR1 SGHRS and CDR2 YFSETQ. V dropped 0 bases and J dropped 10 bases, with 17 bases sitting between them. The CDR3 here is CASSLGLHWGGSPLHF. In DNA form, the CDR3 reads TGCGCCAGCAGCTTGGGGTTGCACTGGGGAGGCTCACCCCTCCACTTT. The whole variable domain, filled in from reference TRBV5-1 and TRBJ1-6, reads KAGVTQTPRYLIKTRGQQVTLSCSPISGHRSVSWYQQTPGQGLQFLFEYFSETQRNKGNFPGRFSGRQFSNSRSEMNVSTLELGDSALYLCASSLGLHWGGSPLHFGNGTRLTVT.

The chain combines TRBV9 with TRBJ2-7; TRBD2 agrees at 10 bases. The CDR3 consists of 17 residues. Trimming took 4 bases from V and 2 from J; bases not matched to a gene: 12. Germline V gene sequence: CDR1 SGDLS, CDR2 YYNGEE. The CDR3 loop is CASSPSLTLAGAYEQYF. The CDR3, as DNA: TGTGCCAGCAGCCCCTCCCTAACTCTAGCGGGAGCCTACGAGCAGTACTTC.

The rearrangement joins TRBV19 to TRBJ1-2; tentatively, D is TRBD1 (6 bases). The CDR3 sequence is 12 residues long. Germline CDR1 is LNHDA and CDR2 is SQIVND (reference sequence). V was shortened by 3 bases and J by 8 bases, with 10 bases between the two germline ends. CDR3 DNA: TGTGCCAGTAGTATTGCAGGGGTCGGCTACACCTTC. It yields the protein CASSIAGVGYTF. Combining the CDR3 with reference TRBV19 and TRBJ1-2 gives the whole variable domain DGGITQSPKYLFRKEGQNVTLSCEQNLNHDAMYWYRQDPGQGLRLIYYSQIVNDFQKGDIAEGYSVSREKKESFPLTVTSAQKNPTAFYLCASSIAGVGYTFGSGTRLTVV.

This sequence joins TRBV27 and TRBJ1-2; 9 bases agree with TRBD1. The CDR3 consists of 16 residues. V lost 5 bases to trimming and J lost 8 bases; unmatched junction nucleotides: 15. Germline V gene lookup returns CDR1 MNHEY and CDR2 SMNVEV (reference sequence). The CDR3 here is CASSPNDRGGYQGYTF. In DNA, the CDR3 is TGTGCCAGCAGTCCCAACGACAGGGGGGGTTACCAAGGCTACACCTTC.

V gene TRBV27 combines with J gene TRBJ2-5, with 8 bases lining up with TRBD1. The closer fit of TRBJ2-7 to the DNA end suggests the J call may be wrong. The CDR3 is made up of 14 amino acids. Germline V gene lookup returns CDR1 MNHEY and CDR2 SMNVEV (reference sequence). The CDR3 loop reads CASSPGQASYEQYF. In DNA form, the CDR3 reads TGTGCCAGTTCTCCGGGACAGGCTAGCTACGAGCAGTACTTC.

The count of this clone is one. This chain connects TRBV4-2 to TRBJ1-2; 8 bases fit TRBD1. J was trimmed by 3 bases and V by 0 bases; bases with no gene match: 12. Germline CDR1 LGHNA, CDR2 YNFKEQ. The CDR3 contains 18 residues. CDR3 protein: CASSQDGLMDRDDYGYTF. In nucleotides, the CDR3 is TGTGCCAGCAGCCAAGATGGCCTGATGGACAGGGACGACTATGGCTACACCTTC.